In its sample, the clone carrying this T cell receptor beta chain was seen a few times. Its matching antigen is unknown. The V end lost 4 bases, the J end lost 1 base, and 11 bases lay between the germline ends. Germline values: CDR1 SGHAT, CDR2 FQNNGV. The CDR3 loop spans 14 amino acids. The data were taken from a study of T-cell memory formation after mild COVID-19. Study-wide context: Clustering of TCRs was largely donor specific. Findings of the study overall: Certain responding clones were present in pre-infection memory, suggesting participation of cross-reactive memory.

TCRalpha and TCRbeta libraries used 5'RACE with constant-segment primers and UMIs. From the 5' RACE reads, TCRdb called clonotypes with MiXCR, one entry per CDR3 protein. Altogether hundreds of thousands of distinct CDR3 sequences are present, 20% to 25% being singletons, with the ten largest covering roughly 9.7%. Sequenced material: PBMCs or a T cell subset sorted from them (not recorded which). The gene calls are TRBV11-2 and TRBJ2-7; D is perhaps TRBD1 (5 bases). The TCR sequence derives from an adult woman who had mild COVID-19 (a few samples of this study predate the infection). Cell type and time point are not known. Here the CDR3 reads CASSSSQGSYEQYF. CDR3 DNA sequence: TGTGCCAGCAGCTCCTCGCAGGGATCCTACGAGCAGTACTTC.